This is a list of T cell receptor beta chains from one sample in a study of spatial heterogeneity in lung cancer. One entry per CDR3 protein, called by TCRdb with MiXCR from the 5' RACE reads. Altogether some 54,000 distinct CDR3 sequences are present, 6% to 8.5% being singletons, with the ten largest covering over 30%. The sample consisted of PBMCs, taken at follow-up. These TCRs come from a female donor with early-stage non-small cell lung cancer. Each CDR3 is given with its conserved first and last residue. Fields, in order: CDR3 length, D gene, V gene, clone size, J gene, CDR3 DNA, CDR3 protein. A D gene is named only where the DNA matches it firmly. Rows give clone size only sometimes, using once, few, many, or a class for an expanded clone.

>14|-|TRBV11-2|few|TRBJ2-1
TGTGCCAGCAGCTTAGGAGACCGGAGGAATGAGCAGTTCTTC
CASSLGDRRNEQFF
>12|-|TRBV7-2|few|TRBJ2-3
TGTGCCAGCAGCTCCTTCACAGATACGCAGTATTTT
CASSSFTDTQYF
>13|-|TRBV29-1|few|TRBJ1-1
TGCAGCGTAGACAGGTACTTGAACACTGAAGCTTTCTTT
CSVDRYLNTEAFF
>15|-|TRBV5-1|many|TRBJ2-5
TGCGCCAGCACCCCGGACAGCACCTTTCAAGAGACCCAGTACTTC
CASTPDSTFQETQYF
>17|-|TRBV10-3|many|TRBJ2-3
TGTGCCATCAGTGAGTCGATTACAGGAACTAGCACAGATACGCAGTATTTT
CAISESITGTSTDTQYF
>13|-|TRBV20-1|-|TRBJ2-7
TGCAGTGCTAGAGATTTGGGGGCGGACGAGCAGTACTTC
CSARDLGADEQYF
>14|TRBD1|TRBV6-5|-|TRBJ2-3
TGTGCCAGCAGGGGGACAGCTGCAAGGGATACGCAGTATTTT
CASRGTAARDTQYF
>15|TRBD1|TRBV6-6|-|TRBJ1-1
TGTGCCAGCAGTCGAGGACAGGGAAGTCCCACTGAAGCTTTCTTT
CASSRGQGSPTEAFF
>19|-|TRBV18|many|TRBJ2-2
TGTGCCAGCTCACCAAATGTGATCTCGTACGAAGTTAACACCGGGGAGCTGTTTTTT
CASSPNVISYEVNTGELFF
>12|-|TRBV6-2/TRBV6-3|medium-sized|TRBJ1-1
TGTGCCAGCAGTCACGGGACCCTCGAAGCTTTCTTT
CASSHGTLEAFF
>12|-|TRBV7-9|many|TRBJ1-6
TGTGCCAGCAGCTTAGGGGATTCACCCCTCCACTTT
CASSLGDSPLHF
>15|TRBD1|TRBV5-1|-|TRBJ1-5
TGCGCCAGCAGCCCAGGGGAAGGGGGCGCGAAGCCCCAGCATTTT
CASSPGEGGAKPQHF
>15|TRBD2|TRBV18|-|TRBJ2-3
TGTGCCAGCTCACCGCTGCGGGGGTCCACAGATACGCAGTATTTT
CASSPLRGSTDTQYF
>14|-|TRBV28|many|TRBJ2-2
TGTGCCAGCAGTTTACTTAGTATGACCGGGGAGCTGTTTTTT
CASSLLSMTGELFF
>13|-|TRBV10-3|many|TRBJ2-7
TGTGCCATCAGTGTCGGAGGTTCCTACGAGCAGTACTTC
CAISVGGSYEQYF
>13|-|TRBV29-1|-|TRBJ2-1
TGCAGCGTTGCGGAGGCCTCCTACAATGAGCAGTTCTTC
CSVAEASYNEQFF
>11|-|TRBV11-2|-|TRBJ2-2
TGTGCCAGCACGGGGGTCGGGGAGCTGTTTTTT
CASTGVGELFF
>14|-|TRBV19|-|TRBJ1-1
TGTGCCAGTAGTATTTTTGCAGGGACCACTGAAGCTTTCTTT
CASSIFAGTTEAFF
>13|-|TRBV2|few|TRBJ2-4
TGTGCCAGCAGTGAAGCGCCGCAAAACATTCAGTACTTC
CASSEAPQNIQYF
>15|TRBD2|TRBV18|few|TRBJ2-5
TGTGCCAGCTCACTAACTAGCGGGGAAGCCGAGACCCAGTACTTC
CASSLTSGEAETQYF
>14|-|TRBV24-1|few|TRBJ2-5
TGTGCCACCAGTCCGGGGGGCGCTGCTGGGACCCAGTACTTC
CATSPGGAAGTQYF
>18|TRBD1|TRBV20-1|few|TRBJ2-1
TGCAGTGCTAGACATAATACCGGGACAGGGAGCTCCTACAATGAGCAGTTCTTC
CSARHNTGTGSSYNEQFF
>14|-|TRBV2|many|TRBJ2-2
TGTGCCAGCAGAGCGCATCCCGGCACCGGGGAGCTGTTTTTT
CASRAHPGTGELFF
>15|TRBD1|TRBV6-5|few|TRBJ1-1
TGTGCCAGCAGACGGGGGACAGGGGTCAACACTGAAGCTTTCTTT
CASRRGTGVNTEAFF
>13|-|TRBV20-1|few|TRBJ2-7
TGCAGTGCTAGACGTGGCGGCAGCTACGAGCAGTACTTC
CSARRGGSYEQYF
>16|TRBD2|TRBV10-3|-|TRBJ2-6
TGTGCCATCGCAACTAGCGGGGGGTCCGGGGCCAACGTCCTGACTTTC
CAIATSGGSGANVLTF
>15|TRBD1|TRBV20-1|many|TRBJ2-3
TGCAGTGCTAGAGTCGCGACAGGGATTGCAGATACGCAGTATTTT
CSARVATGIADTQYF
>15|-|TRBV6-5|many|TRBJ1-5
TGTGCCAGCAGTTACGCCGGGGATAGCAATCAGCCCCAGCATTTT
CASSYAGDSNQPQHF
>16|TRBD2|TRBV2|many|TRBJ2-3
TGTGCCAGCGTAAGGACACTAGCGGGGATCACAGATACGCAGTATTTT
CASVRTLAGITDTQYF
>13|-|TRBV29-1|few|TRBJ1-2
TGCACCAGCTGGGCCGGGACTAACTATGGCTACACCTTC
CTSWAGTNYGYTF
>16|TRBD1|TRBV9|many|TRBJ2-1
TGTGCCAGCAGCGTGTTGGGACAGTTCGATTACAATGAGCAGTTCTTC
CASSVLGQFDYNEQFF
>16|TRBD2|TRBV12-3/TRBV12-4|-|TRBJ2-3
TGTGCCAGCAGCCAGTCACTAGCGGGGGGATTGGATACGCAGTATTTT
CASSQSLAGGLDTQYF
>13|-|TRBV7-2|many|TRBJ1-6
TGTGCCAGCAGCACCGACAGGAATTCACCCCTCCACTTT
CASSTDRNSPLHF
>15|-|TRBV7-8|many|TRBJ2-7
TGTGCCAGCAGCTCCCGGGACTCGGGACTCGCTGGGCAGTACTTC
CASSSRDSGLAGQYF
>13|-|TRBV2|many|TRBJ2-5
TGTGCCAGCATTTCCGGGGGAGGAGAGACCCAGTACTTC
CASISGGGETQYF
>15|TRBD1|TRBV20-1|many|TRBJ2-7
TGCAGTGCTAGAGATATTGACAGGGGCTCCTACGAGCAGTACTTC
CSARDIDRGSYEQYF
>15|TRBD1|TRBV5-1|few|TRBJ2-2
TGCGCCAGCAGCTTAGGACAGGTGAACACCGGGGAGCTGTTTTTT
CASSLGQVNTGELFF
>14|TRBD1|TRBV5-1|few|TRBJ1-1
TGCGCCAGCAGCTTGGAGGGGGCGACTTTCGTGGCTTTCTTT
CASSLEGATFVAFF
>16|-|TRBV11-1|few|TRBJ2-5
TGTGCCAGCAGCTTAGCGTCGGGCCGTCCATGGGAGACCCAGTACTTC
CASSLASGRPWETQYF
>14|-|TRBV6-2/TRBV6-3|many|TRBJ2-1
TGTGCCAGCAGTTACGGTGGCCGAGGCAATGAGCAGTTCTTC
CASSYGGRGNEQFF
>14|-|TRBV7-2|many|TRBJ1-1
TGTGCCAGCAGCTTAGGAGCCCTGAACACTGAAGCTTTCTTT
CASSLGALNTEAFF
>15|-|TRBV4-2|-|TRBJ2-5
TGTGCCAGCAGCCGGGAGTTGGGCAGAACGGAGACCCAGTACTTC
CASSRELGRTETQYF
>13|-|TRBV7-2|-|TRBJ1-2
TGTGCCAGCAGCTCTCAGACAGCCTATGGCTACACCTTC
CASSSQTAYGYTF
>16|TRBD2|TRBV19|many|TRBJ2-2
TGTGCCAGTAGTCCCTTCGGGACTAGCGGCTCCGGGGAGCTGTTTTTT
CASSPFGTSGSGELFF
>13|-|TRBV12-3/TRBV12-4|few|TRBJ1-5
TGTGCCAGCAGATTAGGTTACAATCAGCCCCAGCATTTT
CASRLGYNQPQHF
>16|-|TRBV5-1|many|TRBJ2-7
TGCGCCAGCAGCTATGCCGTAGGACCCGGGTTCTACGAGCAGTACTTC
CASSYAVGPGFYEQYF
>15|-|TRBV5-1|many|TRBJ1-2
TGCGCCAGCACGGACAGTGCAGTGGAACCCTATGGCTACACCTTC
CASTDSAVEPYGYTF
>13|TRBD1|TRBV6-5|-|TRBJ2-3
TGTGCCAGCAGCTTTCCAGGGACAGATACGCTGTATTTT
CASSFPGTDTLYF